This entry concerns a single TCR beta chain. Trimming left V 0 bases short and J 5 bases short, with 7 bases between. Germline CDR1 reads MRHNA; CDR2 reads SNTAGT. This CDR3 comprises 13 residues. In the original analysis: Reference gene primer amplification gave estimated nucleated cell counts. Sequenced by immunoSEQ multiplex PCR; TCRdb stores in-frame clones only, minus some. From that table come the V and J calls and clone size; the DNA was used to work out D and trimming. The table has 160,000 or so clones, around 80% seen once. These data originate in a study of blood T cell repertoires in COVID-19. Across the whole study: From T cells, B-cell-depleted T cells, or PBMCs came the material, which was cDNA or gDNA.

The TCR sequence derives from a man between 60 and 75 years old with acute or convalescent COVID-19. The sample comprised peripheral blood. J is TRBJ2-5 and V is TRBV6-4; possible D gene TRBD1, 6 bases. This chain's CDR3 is CASSDSQGETQYF. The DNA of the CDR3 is TGTGCCAGCAGTGACTCTCAGGGGGAGACCCAGTACTTC.